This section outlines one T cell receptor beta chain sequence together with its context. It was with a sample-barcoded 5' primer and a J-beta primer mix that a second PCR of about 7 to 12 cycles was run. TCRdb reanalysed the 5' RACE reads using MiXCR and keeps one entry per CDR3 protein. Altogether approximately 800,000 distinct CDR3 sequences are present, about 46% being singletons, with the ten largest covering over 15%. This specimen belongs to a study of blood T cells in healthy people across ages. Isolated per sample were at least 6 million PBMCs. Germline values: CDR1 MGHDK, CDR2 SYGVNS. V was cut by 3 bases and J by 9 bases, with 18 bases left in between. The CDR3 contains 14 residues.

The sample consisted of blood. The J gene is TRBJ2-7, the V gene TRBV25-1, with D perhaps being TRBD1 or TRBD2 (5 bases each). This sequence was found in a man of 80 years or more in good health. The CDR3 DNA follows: TGTGCCAGCAGTGATCGGGACGGCCGCATGTGGCAGTACTTC. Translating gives CASSDRDGRMWQYF.